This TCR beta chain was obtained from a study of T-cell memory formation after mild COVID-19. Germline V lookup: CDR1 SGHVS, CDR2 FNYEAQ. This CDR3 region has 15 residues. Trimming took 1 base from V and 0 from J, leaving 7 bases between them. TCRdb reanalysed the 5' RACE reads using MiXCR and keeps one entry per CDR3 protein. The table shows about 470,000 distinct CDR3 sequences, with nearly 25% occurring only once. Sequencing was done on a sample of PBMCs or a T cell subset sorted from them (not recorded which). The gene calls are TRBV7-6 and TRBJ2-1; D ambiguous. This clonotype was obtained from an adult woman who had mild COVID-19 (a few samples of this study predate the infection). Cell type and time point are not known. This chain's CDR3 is CASSLVSDSYNEQFF. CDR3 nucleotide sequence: TGTGCCAGCAGCTTAGTGTCAGACTCCTACAATGAGCAGTTCTTC.